This section outlines one TCR beta chain sequence together with its context. Its antigen is not known. PCR involved 60 Vbeta and 13 Jbeta primers. Repertoires were generated with immunoSEQ multiplex PCR, while TCRdb's copy carries only in-frame clones and drops some. Of about 160,000 clones listed, roughly 80% are singletons. The sample originates from a study of cytomegalovirus exposure and HLA in healthy donors. Study findings and constraints: According to an earlier analysis, most TCR beta V segments yielded productive rearrangements about 90% or about 30% of the time. In a later analysis, productive TCRs from donors in an Asian-associated ancestry cluster reportedly carried fewer N-insertions than the cohort mean. Generally TCR sequences proved uncommon, though certain public TCRs appeared in numerous donors. When the data were analyzed later, several of the most significant clusters appeared to be linked to common viral pathogens.

V gave up 2 bases and J gave up 5 bases; unmatched junction bases: 6. Looked up from germline, CDR1 is MNHEY and CDR2 is SVGAGI. This CDR3 spans 15 amino acids. The sequence was collected from a female donor in good health and CMV-seronegative. Specimen: PBMCs. The rearrangement joins TRBV6-5 to TRBJ2-5, with 9 bases that match TRBD1. CDR3 in amino acids: CASSYTDRGGETQYF. CDR3 sequence (DNA): TGTGCCAGCAGTTACACGGACAGGGGAGGGGAGACCCAGTACTTC.